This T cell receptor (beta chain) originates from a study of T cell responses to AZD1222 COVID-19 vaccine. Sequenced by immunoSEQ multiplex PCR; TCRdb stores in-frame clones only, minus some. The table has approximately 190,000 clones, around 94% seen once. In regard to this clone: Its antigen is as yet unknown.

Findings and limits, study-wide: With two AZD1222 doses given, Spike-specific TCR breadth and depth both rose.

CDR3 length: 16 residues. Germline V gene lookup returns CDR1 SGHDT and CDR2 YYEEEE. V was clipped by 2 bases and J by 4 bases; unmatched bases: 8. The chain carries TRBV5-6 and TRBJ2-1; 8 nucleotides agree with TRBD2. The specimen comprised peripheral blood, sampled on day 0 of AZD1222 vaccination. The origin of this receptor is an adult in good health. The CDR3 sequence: CASSFGYGGAYNEQFF. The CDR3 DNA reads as TGTGCCAGCAGCTTCGGTTACGGGGGGGCATACAATGAGCAGTTCTTC.